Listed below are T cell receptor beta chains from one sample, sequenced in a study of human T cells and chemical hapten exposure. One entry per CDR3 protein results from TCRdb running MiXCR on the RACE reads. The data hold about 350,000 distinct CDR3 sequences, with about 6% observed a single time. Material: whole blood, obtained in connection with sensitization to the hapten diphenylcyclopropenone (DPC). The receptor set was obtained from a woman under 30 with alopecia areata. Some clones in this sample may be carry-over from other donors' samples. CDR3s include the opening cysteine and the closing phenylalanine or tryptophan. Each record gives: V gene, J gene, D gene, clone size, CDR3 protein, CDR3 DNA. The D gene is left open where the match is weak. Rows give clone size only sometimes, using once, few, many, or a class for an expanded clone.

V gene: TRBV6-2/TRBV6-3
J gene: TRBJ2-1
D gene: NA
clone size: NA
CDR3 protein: CASSYSHLGEQFF
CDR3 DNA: TGTGCCAGCAGCTACAGCCACTTGGGTGAGCAGTTCTTC

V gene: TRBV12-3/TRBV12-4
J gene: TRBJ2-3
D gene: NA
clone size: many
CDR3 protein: CASSPGPDTDTQYF
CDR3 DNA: TGTGCCAGCAGTCCCGGGCCCGACACAGATACGCAGTATTTT

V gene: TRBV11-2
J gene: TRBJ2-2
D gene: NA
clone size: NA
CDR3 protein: CASRKAGGAGELFF
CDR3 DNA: TGTGCCAGCAGAAAGGCAGGTGGGGCCGGGGAGCTGTTTTTT

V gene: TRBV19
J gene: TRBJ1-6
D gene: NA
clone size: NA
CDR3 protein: CASRYGRDSPLHF
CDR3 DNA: TGTGCCAGTAGATACGGGCGGGATTCACCCCTCCACTTT

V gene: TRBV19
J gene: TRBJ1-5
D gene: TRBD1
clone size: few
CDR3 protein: CASGPSDRGNQPQHF
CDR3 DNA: TGTGCCAGTGGCCCCTCGGACAGGGGCAATCAGCCCCAGCATTTT

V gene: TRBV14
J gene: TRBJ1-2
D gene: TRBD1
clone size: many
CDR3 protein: CASSRRTGGDSLLGYTF
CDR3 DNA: TGTGCCAGCAGCCGAAGGACAGGGGGCGATAGCTTGCTTGGCTACACCTTC

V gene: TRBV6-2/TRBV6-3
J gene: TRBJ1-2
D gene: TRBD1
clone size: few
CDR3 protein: CASSWRQGVIPDYGYTF
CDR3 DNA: TGTGCCAGCAGTTGGAGGCAGGGGGTCATTCCAGACTATGGCTACACCTTC

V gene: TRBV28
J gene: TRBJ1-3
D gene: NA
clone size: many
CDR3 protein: CASSLSGGWEGTGNTIYF
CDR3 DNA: TGTGCCAGCAGTTTATCGGGGGGATGGGAGGGAACTGGAAACACCATATATTTT

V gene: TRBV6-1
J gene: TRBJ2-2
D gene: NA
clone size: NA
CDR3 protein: CATRGGEDTGELFF
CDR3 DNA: TGTGCCACGAGAGGGGGGGAGGACACCGGGGAGCTGTTTTTT

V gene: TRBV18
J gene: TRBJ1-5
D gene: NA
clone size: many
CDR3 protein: CASSPSGTPNNQPQHF
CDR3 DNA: TGTGCCAGCTCACCGTCCGGGACGCCAAATAATCAGCCCCAGCATTTT

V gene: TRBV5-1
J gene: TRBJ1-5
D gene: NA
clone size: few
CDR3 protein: CASSFGEPNQPQHF
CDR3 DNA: TGCGCCAGCAGCTTTGGGGAACCAAATCAGCCCCAGCATTTT

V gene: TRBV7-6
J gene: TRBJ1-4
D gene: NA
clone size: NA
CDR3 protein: CVSSEGGGTVNEKLFF
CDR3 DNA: TGTGTCAGCAGCGAGGGTGGAGGGACTGTTAATGAAAAACTGTTTTTT

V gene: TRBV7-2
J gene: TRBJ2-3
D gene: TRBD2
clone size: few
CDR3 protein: CASSRAQRGPSTDTQYF
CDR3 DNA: TGTGCCAGCAGCCGCGCCCAGCGGGGGCCTAGCACAGATACGCAGTATTTT

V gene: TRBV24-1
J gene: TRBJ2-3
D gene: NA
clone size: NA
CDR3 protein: CATSDSGLYTDTQYF
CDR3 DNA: TGTGCCACCAGTGATTCGGGGCTATACACAGATACGCAGTATTTT

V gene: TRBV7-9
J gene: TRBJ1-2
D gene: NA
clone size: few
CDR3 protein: CASSPVRINYGYTF
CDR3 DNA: TGTGCCAGCAGCCCGGTCCGAATTAACTATGGCTACACCTTC

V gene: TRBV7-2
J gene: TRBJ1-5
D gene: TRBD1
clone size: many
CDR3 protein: CASSLDRGQPQHF
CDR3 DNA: TGTGCCAGCAGCCTGGACAGGGGACAGCCCCAGCATTTT

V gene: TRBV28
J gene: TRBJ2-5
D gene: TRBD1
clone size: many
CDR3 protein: CASSLIQGPQETQYF
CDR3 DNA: TGTGCCAGCAGTTTGATACAGGGGCCTCAAGAGACCCAGTACTTC

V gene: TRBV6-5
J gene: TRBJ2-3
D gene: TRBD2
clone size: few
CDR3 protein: CASSYTRLATDTQYF
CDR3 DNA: TGTGCCAGCAGTTACACGAGACTAGCCACAGATACGCAGTATTTT

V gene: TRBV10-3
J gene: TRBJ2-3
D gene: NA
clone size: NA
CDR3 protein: CAISDWQAPTDTQYF
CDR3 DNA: TGTGCCATCAGTGATTGGCAGGCACCCACAGATACGCAGTATTTT

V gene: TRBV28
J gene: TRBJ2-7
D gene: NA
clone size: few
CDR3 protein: CASSLNSFSSYEQYF
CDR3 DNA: TGTGCCAGCAGCCTCAACTCCTTTAGCTCCTACGAGCAGTACTTC

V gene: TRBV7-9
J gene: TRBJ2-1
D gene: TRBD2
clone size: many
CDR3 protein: CAGQGGGNNEQFF
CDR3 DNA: TGTGCCGGACAAGGCGGGGGGAACAATGAGCAGTTCTTC

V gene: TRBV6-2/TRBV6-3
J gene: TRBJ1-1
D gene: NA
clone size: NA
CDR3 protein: CASSYSILGLRAFF
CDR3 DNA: TGTGCCAGCAGTTACAGCATCCTGGGGCTTCGAGCTTTCTTT

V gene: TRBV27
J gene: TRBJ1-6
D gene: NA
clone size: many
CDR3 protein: CASSYRTGTPLHF
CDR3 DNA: TGTGCCAGCAGTTATCGGACCGGGACACCCCTCCACTTT

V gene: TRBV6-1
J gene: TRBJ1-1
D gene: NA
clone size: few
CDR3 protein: CASGAILNTEAFF
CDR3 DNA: TGTGCCAGCGGGGCCATTCTGAACACTGAAGCTTTCTTT

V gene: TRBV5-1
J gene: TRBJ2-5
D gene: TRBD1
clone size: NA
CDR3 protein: CASSLQGRQETQYF
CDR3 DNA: TGCGCCAGCAGCTTACAGGGGAGACAAGAGACCCAGTACTTC

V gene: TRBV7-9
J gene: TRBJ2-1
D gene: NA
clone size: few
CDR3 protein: CASSPPGSHEQFF
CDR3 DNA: TGTGCCAGCAGCCCCCCCGGATCGCATGAGCAGTTCTTC

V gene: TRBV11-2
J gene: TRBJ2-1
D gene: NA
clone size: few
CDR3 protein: CASSLMGVPNNEQFF
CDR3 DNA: TGTGCCAGCAGCTTAATGGGGGTTCCCAACAATGAGCAGTTCTTC

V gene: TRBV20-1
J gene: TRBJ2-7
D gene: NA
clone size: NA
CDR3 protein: CSARDPYTQYF
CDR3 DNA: TGCAGTGCCCGGGACCCGTACACGCAGTACTTC

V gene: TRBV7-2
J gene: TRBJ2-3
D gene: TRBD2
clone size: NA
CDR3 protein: CASSLRAGTSGGPEYF
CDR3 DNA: TGTGCCAGCAGCCTCCGCGCCGGGACTAGCGGGGGGCCGGAATATTTT

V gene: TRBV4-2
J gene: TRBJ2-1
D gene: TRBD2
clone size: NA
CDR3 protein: CASGQASSGGIYNEQFF
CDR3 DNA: TGTGCCAGCGGCCAAGCTTCTAGCGGGGGGATCTACAATGAGCAGTTCTTC

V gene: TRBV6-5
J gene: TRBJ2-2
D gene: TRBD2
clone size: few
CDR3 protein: CASSPIAGTTGELFF
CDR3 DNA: TGTGCCAGCAGCCCAATAGCGGGGACCACCGGGGAGCTGTTTTTT

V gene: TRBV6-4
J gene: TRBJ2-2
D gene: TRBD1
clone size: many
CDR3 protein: CASSDGTVTGELFF
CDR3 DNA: TGTGCCAGCAGTGACGGGACAGTCACCGGGGAGCTGTTTTTT

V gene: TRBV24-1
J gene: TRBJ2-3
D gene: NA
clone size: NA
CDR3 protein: CATSDPSTDTQYF
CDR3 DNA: TGTGCCACCAGTGATCCCAGCACAGATACGCAGTATTTT

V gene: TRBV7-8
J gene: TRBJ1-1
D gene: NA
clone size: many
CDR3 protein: CASSLVRGRSEAFF
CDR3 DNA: TGTGCCAGCAGCTTAGTTCGAGGCAGGTCAGAAGCTTTCTTT

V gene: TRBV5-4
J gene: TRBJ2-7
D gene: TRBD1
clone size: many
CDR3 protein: CATSPGGYEQYF
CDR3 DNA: TGTGCCACCTCACCAGGGGGCTACGAGCAGTACTTC

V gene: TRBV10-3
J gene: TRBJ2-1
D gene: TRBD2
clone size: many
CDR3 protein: CATQAGDNEQFF
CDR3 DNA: TGTGCCACCCAAGCGGGGGACAATGAGCAGTTCTTC

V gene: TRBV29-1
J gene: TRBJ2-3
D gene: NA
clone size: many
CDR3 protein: CSVDGVGVSVTDTQYF
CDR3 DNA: TGCAGCGTTGACGGAGTGGGCGTCAGCGTCACAGATACGCAGTATTTT

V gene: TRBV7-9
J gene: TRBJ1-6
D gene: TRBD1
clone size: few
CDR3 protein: CASSPGTGEFPLHF
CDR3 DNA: TGTGCCAGCAGCCCCGGGACAGGGGAGTTCCCCCTCCACTTT

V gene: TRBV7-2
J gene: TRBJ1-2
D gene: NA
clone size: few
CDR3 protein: CASSLDGAGNYGYTF
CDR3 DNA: TGTGCCAGCAGCTTAGACGGGGCGGGGAACTATGGCTACACCTTC

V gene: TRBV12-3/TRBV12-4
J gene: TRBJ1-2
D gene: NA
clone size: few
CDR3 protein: CASSSGQLTNYGYTF
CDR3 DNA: TGTGCCAGCAGCTCTGGACAACTCACTAACTATGGCTACACCTTC

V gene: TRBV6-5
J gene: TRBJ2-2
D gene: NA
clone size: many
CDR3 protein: CASCSNTGELFF
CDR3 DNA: TGTGCCAGCTGCTCGAACACCGGGGAGCTGTTTTTT

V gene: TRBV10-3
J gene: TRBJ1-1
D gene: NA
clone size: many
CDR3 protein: CAISPGVRMNTEAFF
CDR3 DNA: TGTGCCATCAGCCCTGGGGTGCGCATGAACACTGAAGCTTTCTTT

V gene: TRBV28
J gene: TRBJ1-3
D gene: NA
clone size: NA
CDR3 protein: CASTDGGAGNTIYF
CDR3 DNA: TGTGCCAGCACCGACGGGGGAGCTGGAAACACCATATATTTT

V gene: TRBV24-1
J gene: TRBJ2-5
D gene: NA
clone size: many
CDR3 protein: CATSQGQETQYF
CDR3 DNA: TGTGCCACCAGCCAGGGGCAAGAGACCCAGTACTTC

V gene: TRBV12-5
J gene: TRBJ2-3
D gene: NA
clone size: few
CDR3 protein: CASVALQVTDTQYF
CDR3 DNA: TGTGCTAGTGTCGCCCTCCAGGTCACAGATACGCAGTATTTT

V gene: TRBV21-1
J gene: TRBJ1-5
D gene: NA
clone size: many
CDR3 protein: CARKYLRDFKPQHF
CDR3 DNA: TGTGCCAGAAAATATCTCAGGGATTTCAAGCCCCAGCATTTT

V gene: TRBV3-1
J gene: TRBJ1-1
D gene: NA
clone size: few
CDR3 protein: CASSLSGTVNTEAFF
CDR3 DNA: TGTGCCAGCAGCCTAAGTGGGACGGTGAACACTGAAGCTTTCTTT

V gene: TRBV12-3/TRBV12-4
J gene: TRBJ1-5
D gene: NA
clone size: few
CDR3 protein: CASCVRDSNQPQHF
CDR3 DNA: TGTGCCAGCTGCGTGCGGGATAGCAATCAGCCCCAGCATTTT

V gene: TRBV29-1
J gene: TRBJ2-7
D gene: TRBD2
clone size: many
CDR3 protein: CSVRLAGGQYEQYF
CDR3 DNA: TGCAGCGTTCGACTAGCGGGGGGCCAATACGAGCAGTACTTC

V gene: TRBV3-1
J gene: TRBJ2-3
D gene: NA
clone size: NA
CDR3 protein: CASSQVFGDYTDTQYF
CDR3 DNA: TGTGCCAGCAGCCAAGTGTTTGGGGATTACACAGATACGCAGTATTTT

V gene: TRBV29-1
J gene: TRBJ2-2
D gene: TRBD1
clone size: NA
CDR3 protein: CSVDTGGYTGELFF
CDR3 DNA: TGCAGCGTTGACACAGGGGGTTACACCGGGGAGCTGTTTTTT

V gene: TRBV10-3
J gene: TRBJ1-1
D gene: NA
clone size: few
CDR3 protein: CAIKADTNTEAFF
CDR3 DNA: TGTGCCATCAAAGCGGACACGAACACTGAAGCTTTCTTT

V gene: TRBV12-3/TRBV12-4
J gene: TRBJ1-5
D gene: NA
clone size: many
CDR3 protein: CASSSARSVHF
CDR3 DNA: TGTGCCAGCAGTTCCGCAAGGTCCGTGCATTTT

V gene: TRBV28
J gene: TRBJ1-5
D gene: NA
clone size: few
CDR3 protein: CASSTNREGLGNQPQHF
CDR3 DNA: TGTGCCAGCAGCACCAACAGGGAGGGTTTGGGCAATCAGCCCCAGCATTTT

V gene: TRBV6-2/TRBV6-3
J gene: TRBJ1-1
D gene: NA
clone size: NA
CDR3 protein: CASSYTNSNTEAFF
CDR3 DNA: TGTGCCAGCAGTTACACAAATTCGAACACTGAAGCTTTCTTT